This record looks at one T cell receptor beta chain sequence and its context. Its antigen is currently unknown. The germline CDR1 and CDR2 sequences are MNHEY and SVGEGT. This CDR3 has 13 residues. V was trimmed by 7 bases and J by 1 base, leaving 8 bases between them. Template switching added a universal primer binding site, and final cDNA carried unique molecular identifiers. TCRdb passed the 5' RACE reads through MiXCR, listing each CDR3 protein once. The sample gives a few hundred thousand distinct CDR3 sequences, roughly 8.6% of which show up once; roughly 6.8% is in the top ten. The data originate from a study of identical twins. Findings of the study overall: A cross-sectional statistical analysis, not follow-up of the same donors, supported the conclusions.

This same sample was also taken into another study, of yellow fever vaccine responses in identical twins.

V is TRBV6-2 or TRBV6-3 and J is TRBJ2-1; D is ambiguous. Material for sequencing was CD8+ T cells sorted from blood. This TCR came from a woman between 18 and 30 years old in good health. Here the CDR3 reads CASNIESYNEQFF. CDR3 sequence (DNA): TGTGCCAGCAATATCGAGTCCTACAATGAGCAGTTCTTC.